This T cell receptor (beta chain) was profiled in a study of blood T cell repertoires in COVID-19. About the research overall: Sample material is recorded as cDNA or gDNA derived from T cells, B-cell-depleted T cells, or PBMCs.

Trimming shortened V by 3 bases and J by 6 bases, and 17 bases separated the two germline ends. The CDR3 runs to 15 residues. The germline CDR1 and CDR2 sequences are SNHLY and FYNNEI. How the authors handled the data: Amplified reference gene primers provided the basis for estimating nucleated cell counts. Assay: immunoSEQ multiplex PCR; the TCRdb copy retains only in-frame clones and omits some. The V and J calls and clone size come from that table; D and trimming were worked out from the DNA. There are about 98,000 clones in the sample; around nine tenths occur only once, and about 9.4% lies in the top ten.

Sequencing was carried out using peripheral blood. The rearrangement uses TRBV2 and TRBJ1-1; D gene uncertain. The receptor was derived from a man aged 50 or older with acute or convalescent COVID-19. CDR3 region: CASSDGSGGSAEAFF. CDR3 DNA sequence: TGTGCCAGCAGTGACGGGTCGGGAGGAAGCGCTGAAGCTTTCTTT.